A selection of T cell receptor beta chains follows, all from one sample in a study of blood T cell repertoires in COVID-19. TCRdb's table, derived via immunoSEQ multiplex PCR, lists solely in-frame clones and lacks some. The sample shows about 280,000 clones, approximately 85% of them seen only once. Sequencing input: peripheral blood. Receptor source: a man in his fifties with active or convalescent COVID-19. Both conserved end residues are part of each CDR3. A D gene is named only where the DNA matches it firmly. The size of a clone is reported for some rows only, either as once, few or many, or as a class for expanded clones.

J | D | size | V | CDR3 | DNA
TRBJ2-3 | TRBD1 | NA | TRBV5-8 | CASSWGTGVLDTQYF | TGTGCCAGCAGCTGGGGGACAGGGGTATTAGATACGCAGTATTTT
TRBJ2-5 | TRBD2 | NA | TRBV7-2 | CASSLGGSFGETQYF | TGTGCCAGCAGCCTAGGCGGGAGTTTCGGAGAGACCCAGTACTTC
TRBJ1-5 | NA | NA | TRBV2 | CASTGQGNGNQPQHF | TGTGCCAGCACAGGGCAGGGTAATGGCAATCAGCCCCAGCATTTT
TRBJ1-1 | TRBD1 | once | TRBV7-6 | CASSLGTGGNTEAFF | TGTGCCAGCAGCCTGGGGACAGGGGGGAACACTGAAGCTTTCTTT
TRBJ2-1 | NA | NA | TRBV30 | CAWSVRNEQFF | TGTGCCTGGAGTGTACGGAATGAGCAGTTCTTC
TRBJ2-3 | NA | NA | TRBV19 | CASSIETSTDTQYF | TGTGCCAGTAGTATCGAGACAAGCACAGATACGCAGTATTTT
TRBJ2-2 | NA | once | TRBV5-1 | CASSLAPTVNTGELFF | TGCGCCAGCAGCTTGGCCCCTACAGTAAACACCGGGGAGCTGTTTTTT
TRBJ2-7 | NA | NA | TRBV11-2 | CASRKAGVTYEQYF | TGTGCCAGCAGGAAAGCGGGCGTAACCTACGAGCAGTACTTC
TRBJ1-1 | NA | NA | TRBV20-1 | CSARGRTEAFF | TGCAGTGCGCGAGGGAGGACTGAAGCTTTCTTT
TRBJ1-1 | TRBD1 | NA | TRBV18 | CASSPGQASMNTEAFF | TGTGCCAGCTCTCCGGGACAGGCCTCTATGAACACTGAAGCTTTCTTT
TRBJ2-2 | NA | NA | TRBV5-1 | CASRTGSVAGELFF | TGCGCCAGCAGAACGGGAAGCGTAGCCGGGGAGCTGTTTTTT
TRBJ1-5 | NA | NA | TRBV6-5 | CASNTFWANQPQHF | TGTGCCAGCAACACATTTTGGGCCAATCAGCCCCAGCATTTT
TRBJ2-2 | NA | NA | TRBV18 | CASSPQRANTGELFF | TGTGCCAGCTCACCGCAGAGGGCGAACACCGGGGAGCTGTTTTTT
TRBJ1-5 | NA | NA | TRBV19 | CASSMLYSYSNQPQHF | TGTGCCAGTAGTATGTTGTACAGCTATAGCAATCAGCCCCAGCATTTT
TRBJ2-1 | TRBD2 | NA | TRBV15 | CATSREKVSGSSTYNEQFF | TGTGCCACCAGCAGAGAGAAGGTGAGCGGGAGTTCAACGTACAATGAGCAGTTCTTC
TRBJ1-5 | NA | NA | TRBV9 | CASSVDLKTEPDQPQHF | TGTGCCAGCAGCGTAGATTTGAAGACAGAGCCCGATCAGCCCCAGCATTTT
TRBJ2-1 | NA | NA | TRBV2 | CASRGNNEQFF | TGTGCCAGCCGCGGGAACAATGAGCAGTTCTTC
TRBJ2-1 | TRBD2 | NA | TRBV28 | CASSLLAGVDDEQFF | TGTGCCAGCAGTTTACTGGCGGGAGTCGATGATGAGCAGTTCTTC
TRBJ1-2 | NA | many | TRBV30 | CAWSPGEGGYTF | TGTGCCTGGAGCCCAGGGGAGGGAGGCTACACCTTC
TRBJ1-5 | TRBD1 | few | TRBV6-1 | CASSDQTGNNQPQHF | TGTGCCAGCAGTGACCAGACAGGGAACAATCAGCCCCAGCATTTT
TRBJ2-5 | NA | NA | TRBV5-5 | CASSLESGVVMGTQYF | TGTGCCAGCAGCTTGGAATCCGGGGTTGTTATGGGGACCCAGTACTTC
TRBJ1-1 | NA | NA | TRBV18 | CASSDLITGNTEAFF | TGTGCCAGCTCCGACTTGATAACGGGGAACACTGAAGCTTTCTTT
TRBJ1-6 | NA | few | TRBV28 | CASRPGGSRVPLHF | TGTGCCAGCAGACCTGGAGGGAGTCGAGTGCCCCTCCACTTT
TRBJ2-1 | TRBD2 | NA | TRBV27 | CASSLSRGGHNEQFF | TGTGCCAGCAGTTTATCGCGCGGGGGGCATAATGAGCAGTTCTTC
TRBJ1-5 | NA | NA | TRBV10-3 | CAIRGAPLQPQHF | TGTGCCATCAGGGGGGCCCCACTCCAGCCCCAGCATTTT
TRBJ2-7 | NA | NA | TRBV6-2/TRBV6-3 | CASSYSRHDPPYEQYF | TGTGCCAGCAGTTACTCGAGGCACGACCCACCCTACGAGCAGTACTTC
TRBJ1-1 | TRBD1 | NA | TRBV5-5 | CASSLGTGTEGTEAFF | TGTGCCAGCAGCTTGGGGACAGGGACTGAAGGAACTGAAGCTTTCTTT
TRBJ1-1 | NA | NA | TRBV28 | CASSLPRGEGTEAFF | TGTGCCAGCAGTTTACCCCGGGGGGAAGGCACTGAAGCTTTCTTT
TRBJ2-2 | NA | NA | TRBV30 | CAWSSPTTNTGELFF | TGTGCCTGGAGTTCTCCAACTACGAACACCGGGGAGCTGTTTTTT
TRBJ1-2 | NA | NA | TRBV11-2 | CASTPQAAKGGYTF | TGTGCCAGCACCCCACAGGCCGCTAAGGGAGGCTACACCTTC
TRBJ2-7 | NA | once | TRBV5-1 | CASSSTTPSYEQYF | TGCGCCAGCAGCTCGACGACACCTTCCTACGAGCAGTACTTC
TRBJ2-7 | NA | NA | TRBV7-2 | CASRRTSTYEQYF | TGTGCCAGCAGACGAACTAGTACCTACGAGCAGTACTTC
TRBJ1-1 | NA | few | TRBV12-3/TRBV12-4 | CASSLTQNTEAFF | TGTGCCAGCAGTTTGACACAGAACACTGAAGCTTTCTTT
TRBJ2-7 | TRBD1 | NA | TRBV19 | CASTPGTGREQYF | TGTGCCAGTACCCCCGGGACAGGGCGGGAGCAGTACTTC
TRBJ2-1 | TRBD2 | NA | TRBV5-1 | CASTRTSGSSSYNEQFF | TGCGCCAGCACAAGGACTAGCGGGTCTAGCTCCTACAATGAGCAGTTCTTC
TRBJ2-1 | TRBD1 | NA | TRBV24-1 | CATSSRDRGLGAPGEQFF | TGTGCCACCAGTTCCCGGGACAGGGGGCTAGGGGCCCCAGGTGAGCAGTTCTTC
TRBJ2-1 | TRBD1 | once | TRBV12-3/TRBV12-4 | CASTTGQGREQFF | TGTGCCAGCACCACGGGACAGGGTAGGGAGCAGTTCTTC
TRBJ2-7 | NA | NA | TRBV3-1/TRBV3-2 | CASSQEGLLTGEQYF | TGTGCCAGCAGCCAAGAAGGCCTCCTAACCGGGGAGCAGTACTTC
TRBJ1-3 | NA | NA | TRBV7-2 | CASSLSQRRF | TGTGCCAGCAGCTTATCCCAGAGGAGGTTT
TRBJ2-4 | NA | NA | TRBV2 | CASSEDPNPVKNIQYF | TGTGCCAGCAGTGAAGACCCCAACCCGGTGAAAAACATTCAGTACTTC
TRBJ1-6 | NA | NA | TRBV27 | CASSLSREGNSPLHF | TGTGCCAGCAGTTTATCCAGGGAGGGGAATTCACCCCTCCACTTT
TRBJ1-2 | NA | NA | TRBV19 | CASSIETVNYGYTF | TGTGCCAGTAGTATAGAAACGGTGAACTATGGCTACACCTTC
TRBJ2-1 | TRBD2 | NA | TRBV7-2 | CASSPHLAATYNEQFF | TGTGCCAGCAGCCCACACCTAGCGGCTACCTACAATGAGCAGTTCTTC
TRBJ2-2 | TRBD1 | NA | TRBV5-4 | CASSSGTGSSHTGELFF | TGTGCCAGCAGCTCCGGGACAGGTTCTTCTCACACCGGGGAGCTGTTTTTT
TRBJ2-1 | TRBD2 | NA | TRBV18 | CASSAGLAGPPQFF | TGTGCCAGCTCAGCGGGACTAGCGGGACCCCCGCAGTTCTTC
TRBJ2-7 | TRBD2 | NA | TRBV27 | CASKKNGGRELSYEQYF | TGTGCCAGCAAGAAAAACGGGGGGAGGGAACTCTCCTACGAGCAGTACTTC
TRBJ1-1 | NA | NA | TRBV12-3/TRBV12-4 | CASSRIRGTEAFF | TGTGCCAGCAGTCGAATCCGGGGCACTGAAGCTTTCTTT
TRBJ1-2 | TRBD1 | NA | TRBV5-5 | CASRAGTGGSNGYTF | TGTGCCAGCAGAGCCGGGACAGGGGGCTCGAATGGCTACACCTTC
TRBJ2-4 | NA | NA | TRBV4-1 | CASSQGRLGLAKNIQYF | TGCGCCAGCAGCCAAGGGAGGCTGGGACTAGCCAAAAACATTCAGTACTTC
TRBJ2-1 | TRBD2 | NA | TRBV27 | CASSPWGTSGRLDEQFF | TGTGCCAGCAGCCCCTGGGGCACTAGCGGGAGATTGGATGAGCAGTTCTTC
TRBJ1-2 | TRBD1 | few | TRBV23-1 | CASRRTRQGRYGYTF | TGCGCCAGCAGACGAACCCGACAGGGACGGTATGGCTACACCTTC
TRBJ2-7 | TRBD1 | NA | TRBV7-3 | CASSEPGQGSEQYF | TGTGCCAGCAGCGAGCCAGGACAGGGCAGCGAGCAGTACTTC